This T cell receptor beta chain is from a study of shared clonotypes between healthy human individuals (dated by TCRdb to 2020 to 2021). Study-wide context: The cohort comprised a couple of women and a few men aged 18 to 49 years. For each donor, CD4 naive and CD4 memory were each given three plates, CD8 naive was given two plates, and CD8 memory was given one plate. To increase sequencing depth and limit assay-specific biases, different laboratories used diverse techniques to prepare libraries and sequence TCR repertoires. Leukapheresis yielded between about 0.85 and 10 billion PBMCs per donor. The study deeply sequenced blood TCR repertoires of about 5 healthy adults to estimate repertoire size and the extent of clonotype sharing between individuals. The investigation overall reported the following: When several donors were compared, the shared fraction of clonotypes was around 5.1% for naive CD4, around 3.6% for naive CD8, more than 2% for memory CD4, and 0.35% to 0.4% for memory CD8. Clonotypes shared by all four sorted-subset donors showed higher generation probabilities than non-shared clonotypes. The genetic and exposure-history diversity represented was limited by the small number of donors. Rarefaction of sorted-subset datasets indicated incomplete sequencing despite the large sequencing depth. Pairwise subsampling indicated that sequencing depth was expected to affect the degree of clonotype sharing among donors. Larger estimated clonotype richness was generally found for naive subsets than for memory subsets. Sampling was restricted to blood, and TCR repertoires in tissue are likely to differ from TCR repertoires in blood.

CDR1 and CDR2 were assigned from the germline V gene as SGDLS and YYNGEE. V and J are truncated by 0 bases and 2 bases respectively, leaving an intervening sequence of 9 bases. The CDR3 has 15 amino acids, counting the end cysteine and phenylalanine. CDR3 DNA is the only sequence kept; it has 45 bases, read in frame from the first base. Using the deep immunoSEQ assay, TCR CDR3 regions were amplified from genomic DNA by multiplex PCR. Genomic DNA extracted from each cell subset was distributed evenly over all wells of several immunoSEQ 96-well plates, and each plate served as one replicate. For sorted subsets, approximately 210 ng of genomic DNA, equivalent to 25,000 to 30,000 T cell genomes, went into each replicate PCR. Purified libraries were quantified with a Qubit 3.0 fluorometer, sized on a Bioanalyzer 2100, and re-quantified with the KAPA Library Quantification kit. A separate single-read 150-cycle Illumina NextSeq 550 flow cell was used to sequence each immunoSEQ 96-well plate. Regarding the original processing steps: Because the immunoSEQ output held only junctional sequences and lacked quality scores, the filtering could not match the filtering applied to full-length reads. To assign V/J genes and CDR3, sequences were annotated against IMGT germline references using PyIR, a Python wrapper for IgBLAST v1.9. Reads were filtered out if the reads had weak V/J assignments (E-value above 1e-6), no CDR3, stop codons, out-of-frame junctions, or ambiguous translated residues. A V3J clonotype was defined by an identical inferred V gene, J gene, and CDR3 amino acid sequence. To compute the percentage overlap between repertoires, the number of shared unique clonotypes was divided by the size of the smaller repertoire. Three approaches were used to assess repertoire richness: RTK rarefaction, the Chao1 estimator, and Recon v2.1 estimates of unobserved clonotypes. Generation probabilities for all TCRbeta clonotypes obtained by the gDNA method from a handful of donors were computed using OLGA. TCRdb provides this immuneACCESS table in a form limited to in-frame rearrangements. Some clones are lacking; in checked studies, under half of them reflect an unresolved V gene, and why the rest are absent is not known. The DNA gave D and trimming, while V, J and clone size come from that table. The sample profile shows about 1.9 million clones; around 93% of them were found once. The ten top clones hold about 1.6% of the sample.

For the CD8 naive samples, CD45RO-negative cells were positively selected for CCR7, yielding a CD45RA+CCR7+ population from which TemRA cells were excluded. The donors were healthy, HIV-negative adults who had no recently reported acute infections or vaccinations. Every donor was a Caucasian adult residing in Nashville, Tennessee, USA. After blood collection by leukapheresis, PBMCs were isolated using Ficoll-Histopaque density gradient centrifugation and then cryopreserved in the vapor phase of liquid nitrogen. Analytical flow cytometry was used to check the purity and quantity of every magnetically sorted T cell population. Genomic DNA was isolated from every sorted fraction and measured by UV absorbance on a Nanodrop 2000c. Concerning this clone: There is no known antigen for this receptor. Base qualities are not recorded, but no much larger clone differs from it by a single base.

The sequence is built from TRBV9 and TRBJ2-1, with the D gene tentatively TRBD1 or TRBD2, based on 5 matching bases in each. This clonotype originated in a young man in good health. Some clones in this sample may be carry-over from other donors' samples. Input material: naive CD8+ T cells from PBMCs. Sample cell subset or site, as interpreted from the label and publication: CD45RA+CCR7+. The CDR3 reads CASSVGEGTYNEQFF. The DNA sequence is TGTGCCAGCAGCGTAGGAGAGGGGACCTACAATGAGCAGTTCTTC.